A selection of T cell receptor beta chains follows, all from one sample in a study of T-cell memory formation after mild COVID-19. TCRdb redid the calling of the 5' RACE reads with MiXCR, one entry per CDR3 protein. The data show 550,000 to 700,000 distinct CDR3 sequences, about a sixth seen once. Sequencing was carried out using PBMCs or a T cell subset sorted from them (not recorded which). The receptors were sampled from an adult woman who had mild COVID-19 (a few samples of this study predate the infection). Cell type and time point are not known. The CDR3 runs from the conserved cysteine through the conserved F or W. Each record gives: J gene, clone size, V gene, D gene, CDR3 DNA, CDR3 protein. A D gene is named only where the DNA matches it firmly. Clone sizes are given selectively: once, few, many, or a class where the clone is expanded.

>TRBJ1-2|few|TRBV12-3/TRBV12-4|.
TGTGCCAGCAGTTTAGCCTGGAAAAATGGCTACACCTTC
CASSLAWKNGYTF
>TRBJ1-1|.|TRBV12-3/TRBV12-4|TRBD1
TGTGCCAGCAGGGGGGGACAGGTCACGAACACTGAAGCTTTCTTT
CASRGGQVTNTEAFF
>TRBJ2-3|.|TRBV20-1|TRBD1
TGCAGTGCTAGAGACGGACAGGGAATCCGTACGCAGTATTTT
CSARDGQGIRTQYF
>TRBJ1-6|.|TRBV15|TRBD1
TGTGCCACCAGCGGTACAGGGGGCAAAGGCTCACCCCTCCACTTT
CATSGTGGKGSPLHF
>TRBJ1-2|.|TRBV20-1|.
TGCAGTGCTAGAGATCCCCCAGGAGGCTATGGCTACACCTTC
CSARDPPGGYGYTF
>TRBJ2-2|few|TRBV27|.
TGTGCCAGCAGTTGGACAACCTCGAACACCGGGGAGCTGTTTTTT
CASSWTTSNTGELFF
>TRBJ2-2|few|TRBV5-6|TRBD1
TGTGCCAGCAGCTCCACCGGGACAGGGATCACCGGGGAGCTGTTTTTT
CASSSTGTGITGELFF
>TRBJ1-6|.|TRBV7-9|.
TGTGCCAGCAGCACCCCCCCAACAGGGAGTTCACCCCTCCACTTT
CASSTPPTGSSPLHF
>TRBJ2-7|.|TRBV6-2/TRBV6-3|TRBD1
TGTGCCAGCAGTAAACCGGGACAGGCGGGCTACGAGCAGTACTTC
CASSKPGQAGYEQYF
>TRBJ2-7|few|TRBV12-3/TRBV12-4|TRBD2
TGTGCCAGCAGTTCACTAGCGGGGGACCCGGAGCAGTACTTC
CASSSLAGDPEQYF
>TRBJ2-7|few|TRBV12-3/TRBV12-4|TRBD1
TGTGCCAGCAGTTTAATCGGACAGGGGTTCTCCGAGCAGTACTTC
CASSLIGQGFSEQYF
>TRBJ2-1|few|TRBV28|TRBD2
TGTGCCAGCAGTAGACTAGGTAGGGCTAGCGGGAGTACGTACAATGAGCAGTTCTTC
CASSRLGRASGSTYNEQFF
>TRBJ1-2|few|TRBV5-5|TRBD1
TGTGCCAGCAGCCCCTGGACAGGGGATGGCTACACCTTC
CASSPWTGDGYTF
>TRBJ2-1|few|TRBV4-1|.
TGCGCCAGCAGCCAAGTATCCAGGGCCTCGGATGAGCAGTTCTTC
CASSQVSRASDEQFF
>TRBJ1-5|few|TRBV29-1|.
TGCTTCCCAGGGACTGACAATCAGCCCCAGCATTTT
CFPGTDNQPQHF
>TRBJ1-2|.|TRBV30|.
TGTGCCTGGAGTGCCGACCGGACGAGTGGCTACACCTTC
CAWSADRTSGYTF
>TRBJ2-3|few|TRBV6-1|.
TGTGCCAGCCAAGGGGGACCGGATACGCAGTATTTT
CASQGGPDTQYF
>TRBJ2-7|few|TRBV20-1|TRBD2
TGCAGTGCTAGCCCTAGCGGGGGAGGTCACTACGAGCAGTACTTC
CSASPSGGGHYEQYF
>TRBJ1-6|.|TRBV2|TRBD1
TGTGCCAGCAGTGAATTGGGACAGGTTAATTCACCCCTCCACTTT
CASSELGQVNSPLHF
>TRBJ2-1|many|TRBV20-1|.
TGCAGTGCCTACCAAGGGCACCGCTCCTACAATGAGCAGTTCTTC
CSAYQGHRSYNEQFF
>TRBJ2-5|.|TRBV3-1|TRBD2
TGTGCCAGCAGCCCCTGGACTAGCCTGTTACAAGAGACCCAGTACTTC
CASSPWTSLLQETQYF
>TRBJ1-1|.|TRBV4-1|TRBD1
TGCGCCAGCAGCCAAGCACAGGGGGCTGACACTGAAGCTTTCTTT
CASSQAQGADTEAFF
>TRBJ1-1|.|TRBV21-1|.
TGTGCCAGCAGCAATCGCACGATCCTGAACACTGAAGCTTTCTTT
CASSNRTILNTEAFF
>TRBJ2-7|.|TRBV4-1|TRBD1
TGCGCCAGCAGCCCGGACAGGGCCCCCTACGAGCAGTACTTC
CASSPDRAPYEQYF